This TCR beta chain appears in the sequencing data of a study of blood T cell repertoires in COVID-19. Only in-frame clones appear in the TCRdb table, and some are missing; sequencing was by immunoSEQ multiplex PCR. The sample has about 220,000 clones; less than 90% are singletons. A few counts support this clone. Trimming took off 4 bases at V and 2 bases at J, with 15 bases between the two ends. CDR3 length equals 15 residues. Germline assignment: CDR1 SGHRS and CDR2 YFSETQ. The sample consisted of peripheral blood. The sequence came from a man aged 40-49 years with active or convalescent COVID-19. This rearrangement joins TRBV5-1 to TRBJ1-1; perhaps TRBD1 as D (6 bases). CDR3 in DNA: TGCGCCAGCAGCCTACTCCCGGGACACAACACTGAAGCTTTCTTT. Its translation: CASSLLPGHNTEAFF. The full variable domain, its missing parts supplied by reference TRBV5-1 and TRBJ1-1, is KAGVTQTPRYLIKTRGQQVTLSCSPISGHRSVSWYQQTPGQGLQFLFEYFSETQRNKGNFPGRFSGRQFSNSRSEMNVSTLELGDSALYLCASSLLPGHNTEAFFGQGTRLTVV.